Presented here are 18 T cell receptor beta chains from one specimen sequenced in a study of T cell repertoires in cytomegalovirus infection. These receptors are not linked to any known antigen. MiXCR was run by TCRdb on the reads, yielding one entry per CDR3 protein. The table records 600,000 to 700,000 distinct CDR3 sequences, roughly a third of them present only once. This sample comprised cultured PBMCs, obtained from culture after CMV antigen stimulation. These receptors were collected from a human donor in good health (CMV status not recorded). Some clones in this sample may be carry-over from other donors' samples.

This clonotype was recorded once. This rearrangement joins TRBV15 to TRBJ1-5; D may be TRBD1 (5 bases). This CDR3 contains 15 residues. Trimming removed 5 bases at V and 4 bases at J, with 15 bases between. CDR1 and CDR2 (germline): LNHNV, YYDKDF (reference sequence). For the CDR3, the DNA is TGTGCCACCAGCGGCGGGGCGGCAGGTAATCAGCCCCAGCATTTT. It is translated as CATSGGAAGNQPQHF. Full variable domain (remainder filled in from reference TRBV15 and TRBJ1-5): DAMVIQNPRYQVTQFGKPVTLSCSQTLNHNVMYWYQQKSSQAPKLLFHYYDKDFNNEADTPDNFQSRRPNTSFCFLDIRSPGLGDTAMYLCATSGGAAGNQPQHFGDGTRLSIL.

This clonotype was detected many times. The chain combines TRBV7-2 with TRBJ2-1; D ambiguous. The CDR3 is made up of 14 amino acids. Germline CDR1 is SGHTA and CDR2 is FQGNSA. V dropped 2 bases and J dropped 7 bases, with 12 bases sitting between them. CDR3 in amino acids: CASSLTRTSNEQFF. The DNA of the CDR3 is TGTGCCAGCAGCTTAACGCGGACGAGTAATGAGCAGTTCTTC. Drawing the rest from reference TRBV7-2 and TRBJ2-1, the complete variable domain is GAGVSQSPSNKVTEKGKDVELRCDPISGHTALYWYRQSLGQGLEFLIYFQGNSAPDKSGLPSDRFSAERTGGSVSTLTIQRTQQEDSAVYLCASSLTRTSNEQFFGPGTRLTVL.

With respect to this clonotype: A much larger clone sits a single nucleotide away, making a read error possible. The genes are TRBV7-6 and TRBJ2-3, with a weak D call TRBD2 (7 bases). The germline V gene has CDR1 SGHVS and CDR2 FNYEAQ. The length of the CDR3 is 15 residues. V was shortened by 6 bases and J by 2 bases, with 15 bases between the two germline ends. The CDR3 spells CASSPGGGHTDTQYF. Here the CDR3 DNA reads TGTGCCAGCAGTCCGGGGGGCGGACACACAGATACGCAGTATTTT. Together with reference TRBV7-6 and TRBJ2-3, the CDR3 gives the full variable domain: GAGVSQSPRYKVTKRGQDVALRCDPISGHVSLYWYRQALGQGPEFLTYFNYEAQQDKSGLPNDRFSAERPEGSISTLTIQRTEQRDSAMYRCASSPGGGHTDTQYFGPGTRLTVL.

This clonotype was detected ten times or more. The V call is TRBV11-3, the J call TRBJ2-1, with D possibly being TRBD2 (5 bases). V gave up 5 bases and J gave up 2 bases, with 7 bases separating them. There are 13 residues in the CDR3. The germline gives CDR1 SGHNT, CDR2 YENEEA. In DNA form, the CDR3 reads TGTGCCAGCAGCCCCGGGGCCTACAATGAGCAGTTCTTC. The encoded protein is CASSPGAYNEQFF. Full variable domain (rest looked up from reference TRBV11-3 and TRBJ2-1): EAGVVQSPRYKIIEKKQPVAFWCNPISGHNTLYWYLQNLGQGPELLIRYENEEAVDDSQLPKDRFSAERLKGVDSTLKIQPAELGDSAVYLCASSPGAYNEQFFGPGTRLTVL.

V and J are TRBV4-1 and TRBJ1-2; D gene ambiguous. The germline V gene encodes CDR1 MGHRA and CDR2 YSYEKL. V was cut by 2 bases and J by 7 bases, with 14 bases left in between. CDR3 length equals 14 residues. CDR3 protein: CASSQPEKGSGYTF. CDR3 nucleotide sequence: TGCGCCAGCAGCCAACCTGAGAAGGGATCTGGCTACACCTTC.

V gene TRBV12-5 combines with J gene TRBJ1-2, with TRBD1 matching over 12 bases. V dropped 6 bases and J dropped 10; count of bases not matched to a gene: 6. The germline V gene has CDR1 LGHNT and CDR2 FRNRAP. The CDR3 runs 13 residues. The CDR3 DNA follows: TGTGCTAGTGGCCCCGGGACAGGGGGCACCTACACCTTC. The encoded protein is CASGPGTGGTYTF.

J is TRBJ2-2 and V is TRBV7-3; possible D gene TRBD2, 6 bases. Trimming pared 3 bases from V and 5 bases from J, leaving 13 bases between. Per germline, CDR1 SGHTA and CDR2 FQGTGA. This CDR3 has 15 amino acids. The CDR3 spells CASSFGVAGTGELFF. CDR3 in DNA: TGTGCCAGCAGCTTCGGGGTGGCGGGGACCGGGGAGCTGTTTTTT.

This rearrangement joins TRBV11-2 to TRBJ1-4, with D tentatively TRBD1 (5 bases). Germline V gene data show CDR1 as SGHAT and CDR2 as FQNNGV. There are 15 residues in the CDR3. Trimming shortened V by 4 bases and J by 0 bases, and 9 bases separated the two germline ends. CDR3 nucleotides: TGTGCCAGCAGCTCCCGGGGCCCAACTAATGAAAAACTGTTTTTT. Translated: CASSSRGPTNEKLFF.

This clonotype was seen a handful of times. The CDR3 nucleotides read TGTGCCATAACTAGCGGGAGTACAGATACGCAGTATTTT. It codes for CAITSGSTDTQYF. This chain uses TRBV2 with TRBJ2-3, with 11 bases identical to TRBD2. V gave up 10 bases and J gave up 3 bases; unmatched junction bases: 3. The CDR3 contains 13 residues. Germline V gene lookup returns CDR1 SNHLY and CDR2 FYNNEI.

This clonotype was counted only a few times. This sequence joins TRBV24-1 and TRBJ2-1, with D perhaps matching TRBD2 (5 bases). Trimming stripped 4 bases from V and 0 bases from J, with 12 bases between. CDR3 length: 16 amino acids. Germline V gene data show CDR1 as KGHDR and CDR2 as SFDVKD. The CDR3 DNA sequence: TGTGCCACCAGTGAGTCCGGGATGGGCTCCTACAATGAGCAGTTCTTC. Its translation is CATSESGMGSYNEQFF.

There are many counts of this clonotype. The genes are TRBV12-3 or TRBV12-4 and TRBJ1-2, with D possibly TRBD1 on 5 matching bases. The CDR3 consists of 16 residues. V was clipped by 5 bases and J by 4 bases, with 20 bases between them. In DNA, the CDR3 is TGTGCCAGCAGTCGCGGGACGTTCTTGAGGATCTATGGCTACACCTTC. Translated: CASSRGTFLRIYGYTF.

This chain joins TRBV20-1 and TRBJ1-6; 7 nucleotides align to TRBD1. CDR3 size: 14 residues. Germline V gene lookup returns CDR1 DFQATT and CDR2 SNEGSKA (reference sequence). The V gene end was trimmed by 4 bases and the J gene end by 5 bases; junction bases not matched to a gene: 5. The CDR3 sequence: CSATEQGNNSPLHF. The DNA for the CDR3 is TGCAGTGCTACAGAACAGGGGAATAATTCACCCCTCCACTTT.

The chain couples TRBV18 to TRBJ1-1, with 9 bases matching TRBD1. The germline V gene has CDR1 KGHSH and CDR2 LQKENI. The length of the CDR3 is 15 residues. V shed 3 bases and J 7 bases; nucleotides not matched to a gene: 9. The CDR3 DNA sequence: TGTGCCAGCTCACCTCGACAGGGGGTGAGAGGTGAAGCTTTCTTT. Translating gives CASSPRQGVRGEAFF. The full variable domain, in which reference TRBV18 and TRBJ1-1 provide the parts outside the CDR3, is NAGVMQNPRHLVRRRGQEARLRCSPMKGHSHVYWYRQLPEEGLKFMVYLQKENIIDESGMPKERFSAEFPKEGPSILRIQQVVRGDSAAYFCASSPRQGVRGEAFFGQGTRLTVV.

Ten or more counts support this clonotype. The V and J genes are TRBV7-2 and TRBJ2-7; no reliable D call. The ends were cut back, 0 bases at V and 5 bases at J, with 5 bases in the middle. This CDR3 region has 12 residues. Germline V gene sequence: CDR1 SGHTA, CDR2 FQGNSA. CDR3: CASSLAWDEQYF. In DNA form, the CDR3 reads TGTGCCAGCAGCTTAGCCTGGGACGAGCAGTACTTC.

This sequence joins TRBV6-2 or TRBV6-3 and TRBJ1-6; tentative D call: TRBD1 (6 bases). The CDR3 is 13 amino acids. V shed 6 bases and J shed 9 bases, with 12 bases lying between them. Germline V gene lookup returns CDR1 MNHEY and CDR2 SVGEGT. CDR3 loop: CASRSGQFSPLHF. CDR3 nucleotide sequence: TGTGCCAGCAGATCAGGACAGTTTTCACCCCTCCACTTT.

The V and J genes are TRBV4-1 and TRBJ2-6, with 7 bases that match TRBD1. V was pared by 1 base and J by 0 bases, with 6 bases of the junction left unmatched. Germline V lookup: CDR1 MGHRA, CDR2 YSYEKL. This CDR3 region has 18 residues. The CDR3, as DNA: TGCGCCAGCAGCCAAGGGACAGGTACGAGCTCTGGGGCCAACGTCCTGACTTTC. As protein: CASSQGTGTSSGANVLTF.

The chain couples TRBV7-4 to TRBJ2-3, with D perhaps matching TRBD2 (6 bases). The CDR3 totals 15 residues. Per germline, CDR1 SGHVT and CDR2 SQSDAQ. V dropped 2 bases and J dropped 4 bases, with 13 bases sitting between them. CDR3 in amino acids: CASSLTSRSPDTQYF. The CDR3 DNA is TGTGCCAGCAGCTTAACTAGCAGGAGTCCAGATACGCAGTATTTT.

Details on this clonotype: At one end, the junction sequence differs from germline, possibly due to a read error. The chain carries TRBV12-3 or TRBV12-4 and TRBJ2-5; D not resolved. This CDR3 is 13 amino acids long. The CDR3 nucleotides read TGTGCCAGCACCAAGGACCCTAAGGAGACCCAGTACTTT. It codes for CASTKDPKETQYF.